The 21 T cell receptor beta chains below all came from one sample that was sequenced in a study of post-analysis software for immune sequencing data. Study-wide points: Elevated frequency relative to controls characterized several TRBV segments in patients, TRBV5-6, TRBV5-1 and TRBV20-1 among them.

Libraries were made from TCR beta cDNA, and they carried unique molecular identifiers. TCRdb re-called the PCR reads with MiXCR, one entry per CDR3 protein. The sample shows about 540,000 distinct CDR3 sequences, 30% to 40% of them seen only once. These receptors have no known antigen. Sample: blood. The receptors derive from a girl under 18 with multiple sclerosis.

The chain combines TRBV5-6 with TRBJ2-1; 11 bases line up with TRBD1. There are 15 residues in the CDR3. The V and J ends lost 4 bases and 13 bases, in that order; junction bases with no gene match: 13. CDR1 SGHDT and CDR2 YYEEEE come from the germline V gene. CDR3 sequence reads: CASSRTGGTQETQFF. For the CDR3, the DNA is TGTGCCAGCAGCCGGACAGGGGGCACGCAAGAGACCCAGTTCTTC.

This clonotype was seen a few times. The V gene is TRBV28, the J gene TRBJ2-6; 7 bases line up with TRBD1. After removal of 8 bases from V and 0 bases from J, the junction contained 4 bases not matched to a gene. Germline values: CDR1 MDHEN, CDR2 SYDVKM. The length of the CDR3 is 15 residues. CDR3 loop: CASQSGGSGANVLTF. For the CDR3, the DNA is TGTGCCAGCCAATCAGGGGGCTCTGGGGCCAACGTCCTGACTTTC.

This clonotype was seen once. As DNA, the CDR3 is TGTGCCAGCAGTTACGGGGGGGAATACAATGAGCAGTACTTC. It encodes CASSYGGEYNEQYF. The chain combines TRBV6-6 with TRBJ2-5; 7 bases are shared with TRBD2. The germline gives CDR1 MNHNY, CDR2 SVGAGI (reference sequence). This CDR3 contains 14 residues. Trimming removed 2 bases from V and 11 bases from J; junction bases left unmatched: 11.

This clonotype was detected a few times. The rearrangement joins TRBV27 to TRBJ2-1; 8 positions match TRBD2. Germline trimming cut 3 bases from V and 0 bases from J; bases unmatched to any gene: 7. Germline V gene sequence: CDR1 MNHEY, CDR2 SMNVEV (reference sequence). CDR3 length equals 17 residues. The chain's CDR3 is CASSFRLAGGSYNEQFF. CDR3 nucleotides: TGTGCCAGCAGTTTCCGTCTGGCGGGGGGCTCCTACAATGAGCAGTTCTTC.

This clonotype was seen many times. The rearrangement uses TRBV13 and TRBJ2-7; the D gene is possibly TRBD1 (6 bases). The germline V and J ends were trimmed by 5 bases and 5 bases, with 13 bases remaining between them. CDR1 PRHDT and CDR2 FYEKMQ come from the germline V gene (reference sequence). The CDR3 totals 13 residues. The CDR3 DNA reads as TGTGCCAGCAGCGCTCTCCAGGGGAACGAGCAGTACTTC. This gives the protein CASSALQGNEQYF.

There are a few counts of this clonotype. This chain links TRBV3-1 with TRBJ1-1; D possibly corresponds to TRBD1 (6 bases). The CDR3 loop spans 15 amino acids. Germline lookup yields CDR1 LGHDT and CDR2 YNNKEL (reference sequence). The V end was cut by 4 bases, the J end by 4 bases, with 16 bases between. The CDR3 sequence: CASSPTGGLATEAFF. CDR3 coding DNA: TGTGCCAGCAGCCCCACGGGGGGGCTGGCCACTGAAGCTTTCTTT.

This clonotype was seen a handful of times. This chain uses TRBV29-1 with TRBJ1-1; D unclear. This CDR3 has 12 residues. The germline V gene encodes CDR1 SQVTM and CDR2 ANQGSEA. Between the trimmed V and J ends, which lost 3 bases and 10 bases, there was a span of 15 bases. This CDR3 is CSVDRDWRGAFF. CDR3 in DNA: TGCAGCGTTGATCGGGATTGGCGGGGAGCTTTCTTT.

Many counts were recorded for this clonotype. The V gene is TRBV11-2, the J gene TRBJ2-3, with 7 bases identical to TRBD1. The V segment lost 4 bases and the J segment 4 bases; nucleotides outside the gene matches: 2. CDR3 length: 13 amino acids. Germline V gene lookup returns CDR1 SGHAT and CDR2 FQNNGV. The CDR3 bases are TGTGCCAGCAGCTCCCAGGGGGCAGATACGCAGTATTTT. This codes for CASSSQGADTQYF. The whole variable domain, filled in from reference TRBV11-2 and TRBJ2-3, reads EAGVAQSPRYKIIEKRQSVAFWCNPISGHATLYWYQQILGQGPKLLIQFQNNGVVDDSQLPKDRFSAERLKGVDSTLKIQPAKLEDSAVYLCASSSQGADTQYFGPGTRLTVL.

This clonotype came up a few times. V and J are TRBV7-8 and TRBJ2-5; 7 bases match TRBD2. J lost 5 bases, V lost 7 bases, and 13 bases had no gene match. This CDR3 region has 15 residues. Germline assignment: CDR1 SGHVS and CDR2 FQNEAQ. The CDR3 coding sequence is TGTGCCAGCACCCCCGTGGGCGGGGGTGTTGAGACCCAGTACTTC. It yields the protein CASTPVGGGVETQYF.

In its sample, this clonotype was seen a few times. The chain combines TRBV20-1 with TRBJ2-3; D call uncertain. The germline V gene encodes CDR1 DFQATT and CDR2 SNEGSKA (reference sequence). Trimming took 4 bases from V and 4 from J, leaving 15 bases between them. The CDR3 is 14 amino acids. The CDR3 protein is CSATSLNFPDTQYF. In DNA form, the CDR3 reads TGCAGTGCTACCTCGCTTAACTTCCCAGATACGCAGTATTTT.

This clonotype was seen only a few times. This sequence joins TRBV29-1 and TRBJ2-6; D is perhaps TRBD1 (5 bases). From germline, CDR1 is SQVTM and CDR2 ANQGSEA. This CDR3 comprises 17 residues. Trimming left V 6 bases short and J 3 bases short, with 21 bases between. The CDR3 here is CSVGKGPWGSGANVLTF. The CDR3 coding sequence is TGCAGCGTCGGAAAGGGGCCCTGGGGAAGTGGGGCCAACGTCCTGACTTTC.

The rearrangement joins TRBV6-6 to TRBJ2-7; TRBD2 matches 13 bases. Germline V gene data show CDR1 as MNHNY and CDR2 as SVGAGI (reference sequence). The CDR3 runs 15 residues. V was pared by 6 bases and J by 3 bases, with 5 bases of the junction left unmatched. DNA for the CDR3: TGTGCCAGCAGGCCTACTAGCGGGGGGGGCTACGAGCAGTACTTC. This sequence encodes CASRPTSGGGYEQYF.

The chain has TRBV12-3 or TRBV12-4 and TRBJ2-1, with 7 positions matching TRBD1. The CDR3 has 15 residues. V lost 6 bases, J lost 2 bases, and 7 bases stayed unmatched. CDR3 region: CASRQGLSTYNEQFF. CDR3 coding DNA: TGTGCCAGCAGACAGGGGTTATCCACCTACAATGAGCAGTTCTTC.

About this clonotype itself: One end of the junction is discordant with germline, which a read error may explain. The rearrangement joins TRBV5-6 to TRBJ1-1; TRBD1 matches at 10 bases. CDR1 and CDR2 (germline): SGHDT, YYEEEE. The CDR3 has 16 residues. This CDR3 is CTSSLDLGTGDTEAFF. The CDR3 DNA sequence: TGTACCAGCAGCTTGGACCTCGGGACAGGGGACACTGAAGCTTTCTTT.

The chain uses TRBV20-1 and TRBJ2-4; a possible D gene is TRBD2 (6 bases). The CDR3 sequence is 16 residues long. Germline V lookup: CDR1 DFQATT, CDR2 SNEGSKA (reference sequence). With 0 bases removed from V and 8 bases from J, the gap between germline ends came to 20 bases. CDR3 bases: TGCAGTGCTAGAGAAGACTCGAGTCGGGGGTGGGACATTCAGTACTTC. Its translation is CSAREDSSRGWDIQYF.

In this sample, this clonotype turned up a few times. This rearrangement joins TRBV7-2 to TRBJ2-7; D is unresolved. The length of the CDR3 is 14 residues. Germline V gives CDR1 SGHTA, CDR2 FQGNSA. V was shortened by 4 bases and J by 2 bases, with 12 bases between the two germline ends. CDR3 coding DNA: TGTGCCAGCAGCTCCCTGGGTAGGACCTACGAGCAGTACTTC. Translating it yields CASSSLGRTYEQYF.

The V and J genes are TRBV5-1 and TRBJ1-1, with D tentatively TRBD1 (5 bases). The CDR3 runs to 14 residues. Per germline, CDR1 SGHRS and CDR2 YFSETQ. V was clipped by 0 bases and J by 3 bases, with 9 bases between them. CDR3 sequence reads: CASSLDPGDTEAFF. The CDR3, as DNA: TGCGCCAGCAGCTTGGATCCGGGGGACACTGAAGCTTTCTTT.

This clonotype was picked up one time. CDR3 amino acids: CASSQGTGPEAFF. The CDR3 nucleotides are TGTGCCAGCAGCCAGGGGACAGGGCCTGAAGCTTTCTTT. The V call is TRBV3-1, the J call TRBJ1-1, with TRBD1 matching over 9 bases. V shed 3 bases and J 6 bases; nucleotides not matched to a gene: 2. Germline CDR1 LGHDT, CDR2 YNNKEL (reference sequence). The CDR3 spans 13 residues. Full variable domain (missing parts from reference TRBV3-1 and TRBJ1-1): DTAVSQTPKYLVTQMGNDKSIKCEQNLGHDTMYWYKQDSKKFLKIMFSYNNKELIINETVPNRFSPKSPDKAHLNLHINSLELGDSAVYFCASSQGTGPEAFFGQGTRLTVV.

This clonotype has just a few counts. This sequence joins TRBV7-2 and TRBJ1-4, with 10 bases lining up with TRBD1. The CDR3 consists of 16 residues. The germline gives CDR1 SGHTA, CDR2 FQGNSA. V shed 5 bases, J shed 11 bases, and the junction held 14 bases outside the gene matches. Here the CDR3 reads CASSLGEGTGDGKLFF. Written as DNA, the CDR3 is TGTGCCAGCAGCCTTGGAGAGGGGACAGGGGACGGGAAACTGTTTTTT.

The chain couples TRBV20-1 to TRBJ1-2; possible D gene TRBD1, 6 bases. Germline V lookup: CDR1 DFQATT, CDR2 SNEGSKA (reference sequence). Trimming pared 0 bases from V and 8 bases from J, leaving 16 bases between. This CDR3 is built from 14 residues. The CDR3 is CSARDRNRVFGYTF. The CDR3 DNA reads TGCAGTGCTAGAGATCGGAACAGGGTATTCGGCTACACCTTC.

The V and J genes are TRBV2 and TRBJ2-5; D may match TRBD1 or TRBD2 (5 bases each). The J call may not be correct, given that the DNA end is closer to TRBJ2-7. CDR3 length: 17 amino acids. Looked up from germline, CDR1 is SNHLY and CDR2 is FYNNEI. This CDR3 is CASSVRGATLRGYEQYF. The CDR3 DNA reads TGTGCCAGCAGTGTGAGGGGAGCCACTCTACGAGGCTACGAGCAGTACTTC.